These 15 T cell receptor beta chains were all obtained from the same sample, sequenced in a study of shared clonotypes between healthy human individuals. Generated by immunoSEQ multiplex PCR, the TCRdb table keeps only in-frame clones and is missing some. The table records hundreds of thousands of clones, 85% to 95% of them present only once. Naive-designated CD8 cells lacked CD45RO, were positively enriched for CCR7, and omitted terminally differentiated effector memory CD45RA+ cells. Source material: naive CD8+ T cells sorted from blood. The receptors here all came from a young woman in good health.

In this sample, this clone turned up once. The chain is built from TRBV28 and TRBJ1-1; 8 nucleotides match TRBD1. The V segment lost 6 bases and the J segment 8 bases; nucleotides outside the gene matches: 17. The CDR3 consists of 16 residues. Germline CDR1 reads MDHEN; CDR2 reads SYDVKM. CDR3 DNA: TGTGCCAGCAGATCTGACTTGGACAGGGTTGTCCCCGAAGCTTTCTTT. Its translation is CASRSDLDRVVPEAFF. The full variable domain, its missing parts supplied by reference TRBV28 and TRBJ1-1, is DVKVTQSSRYLVKRTGEKVFLECVQDMDHENMFWYRQDPGLGLRLIYFSYDVKMKEKGDIPEGYSVSREKKERFSLILESASTNQTSMYLCASRSDLDRVVPEAFFGQGTRLTVV.

The CDR3: CASSLVELSGPDSPLHF. CDR3 DNA sequence: TGTGCCAGCAGCTTAGTAGAGTTATCGGGGCCTGATTCACCCCTCCACTTT. V and J are TRBV7-8 and TRBJ1-6, with D perhaps TRBD1 (5 bases). The V and J ends lost 1 base and 8 bases respectively, with 18 bases between them. The CDR3 spans 17 residues. CDR1 SGHVS and CDR2 FQNEAQ come from the germline V gene.

This chain uses TRBV6-5 with TRBJ2-3; possibly TRBD1 for D (7 bases). Trimming pared 6 bases from V and 1 base from J, leaving 14 bases between. Germline-derived CDR1 and CDR2 are MNHEY and SVGAGI. The CDR3 is made up of 15 amino acids. CDR3 in DNA: TGTGCCAGCAGCCCCCCCAGGGGGGGCACAGATACGCAGTATTTT. As protein: CASSPPRGGTDTQYF.

Remarks on this clone: The same CDR3 arises from other DNA sequences in this sample as well. This rearrangement joins TRBV28 to TRBJ2-7, with 9 bases matching TRBD1. V trimming: 6 bases; J trimming: 3 bases; junction bases outside the gene matches: 3. The germline CDR1 and CDR2 sequences are MDHEN and SYDVKM. CDR3 size: 13 residues. CDR3 sequence: CASSPDRGYEQYF. The CDR3 bases are TGTGCCAGCAGCCCGGACAGGGGCTACGAGCAGTACTTC.

The rearrangement links TRBV27 to TRBJ1-1; 7 nucleotides match TRBD1. CDR3 size: 14 residues. Unmatched junction bases numbered 4, after V lost 5 bases and J lost 1 base. CDR1 and CDR2 from the germline V gene are MNHEY and SMNVEV (reference sequence). The CDR3 bases are TGTGCCAGCAGTGTGGGACAGCAGAACACTGAAGCTTTCTTT. It specifies CASSVGQQNTEAFF.

J is TRBJ2-7 and V is TRBV30; the D is unclear. The CDR3 is 12 residues long. V was cut by 2 bases and J by 1 base, with 6 bases left in between. Looked up from germline, CDR1 is GTSNPN and CDR2 is SVGIG (reference sequence). CDR3 sequence (DNA): TGTGCCTGGAGTCAACCTTCCTACGAGCAGTACTTC. Protein sequence: CAWSQPSYEQYF.

The chain combines TRBV4-1 with TRBJ2-5; 7 nucleotides agree with TRBD2. V was clipped by 3 bases and J by 2 bases; unmatched bases: 6. This CDR3 comprises 15 residues. Germline CDR1 is MGHRA and CDR2 is YSYEKL. The CDR3 protein is CASSHSPGLQETQYF. The CDR3 DNA sequence: TGCGCCAGCAGCCATAGCCCGGGACTACAAGAGACCCAGTACTTC.

The chain links TRBV25-1 to TRBJ2-5; 8 bases map to TRBD1. The CDR3 is made up of 16 amino acids. V was clipped by 3 bases and J by 2 bases; unmatched bases: 8. Germline lookup yields CDR1 MGHDK and CDR2 SYGVNS. In nucleotides, the CDR3 is TGTGCCAGCAGTGATCTCGGACAGGGAGATCAAGAGACCCAGTACTTC. Encoded protein: CASSDLGQGDQETQYF.

The V gene is TRBV19, the J gene TRBJ2-1; the match to TRBD2 covers 8 bases. CDR3 length: 14 residues. CDR1 is LNHDA and CDR2 is SQIVND in the germline V gene (reference sequence). With 5 bases clipped from V and 5 bases from J, the junction kept 5 bases outside the gene matches. This CDR3 is CASSSSGSHNEQFF. In DNA form, the CDR3 reads TGTGCCAGTAGTTCCAGCGGGAGTCACAATGAGCAGTTCTTC.

The genes are TRBV13 and TRBJ2-5; D not certain. The CDR3 loop spans 16 amino acids. The germline V and J ends were trimmed by 4 bases and 0 bases, with 15 bases remaining between them. Per the germline V gene, CDR1 is PRHDT and CDR2 is FYEKMQ (reference sequence). The CDR3 DNA sequence: TGTGCCAGCAGCTCCAATCCGGGCCATTACCAAGAGACCCAGTACTTC. This encodes CASSSNPGHYQETQYF.

The gene calls are TRBV9 and TRBJ2-1; D is possibly TRBD2 (6 bases). The V gene lost 0 bases and the J gene lost 7 bases, with 14 bases spanning the gap. The CDR3 has 15 residues. The germline V gene has CDR1 SGDLS and CDR2 YYNGEE. The CDR3 DNA is TGTGCCAGCAGCGTAGGTGGCGGTGGGGGGAATGAGCAGTTCTTC. This codes for CASSVGGGGGNEQFF.

V and J are TRBV9 and TRBJ1-1; D perhaps matches TRBD1 (5 bases). The germline CDR1 and CDR2 sequences are SGDLS and YYNGEE. The CDR3 totals 14 residues. V lost 4 bases and J lost 3, with 13 bases in between. The CDR3 loop is CASSPTLGDTEAFF. The CDR3 coding sequence is TGTGCCAGCAGCCCGACCCTGGGGGACACTGAAGCTTTCTTT.

The J gene is TRBJ2-2, the V gene TRBV2; 9 nucleotides agree with TRBD2. The ends lost 8 bases at V and 6 bases at J; junction bases unmatched: 4. In germline, CDR1 is SNHLY, CDR2 FYNNEI. This CDR3 spans 13 amino acids. CDR3 sequence reads: CASLGTSSGELFF. CDR3 DNA sequence: TGTGCCAGCTTAGGGACTAGCTCCGGGGAGCTGTTTTTT.

The chain's CDR3 is CASSLGPRDYGYTF. The DNA for the CDR3 is TGTGCCAGCAGTTTAGGGCCCAGGGACTATGGCTACACCTTC. The genes are TRBV27 and TRBJ1-2; tentatively, D is TRBD1 (5 bases). This CDR3 region has 14 residues. Germline V CDR1 and CDR2: MNHEY, SMNVEV (reference sequence). Trimming removed 2 bases at V and 3 bases at J, with 10 bases between.

As DNA, the CDR3 is TGTGCCAGCAGCCAGGGACTAGAAGAGACCCAGTACTTC. Translating it yields CASSQGLEETQYF. The chain carries TRBV4-2 and TRBJ2-5; 8 bases align to TRBD2. This CDR3 contains 13 residues. V lost 3 bases, J lost 3 bases, and 0 bases stayed unmatched. The V gene's germline CDR1 is LGHNA and CDR2 YNFKEQ.